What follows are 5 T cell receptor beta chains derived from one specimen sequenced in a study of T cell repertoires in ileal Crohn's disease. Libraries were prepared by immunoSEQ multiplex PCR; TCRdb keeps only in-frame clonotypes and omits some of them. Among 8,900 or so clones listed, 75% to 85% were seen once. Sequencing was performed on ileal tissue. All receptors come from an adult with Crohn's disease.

The DNA for the CDR3 is TGTGCCAGCAGTGAGGACGGGAACACCGGGGAGCTGTTTTTT. Protein sequence: CASSEDGNTGELFF. The chain is built from TRBV6-4 and TRBJ2-2; unclear D gene. Germline CDR1 MRHNA, CDR2 SNTAGT. The CDR3 spans 14 residues. V was pared by 3 bases and J by 1 base, with 6 bases between.

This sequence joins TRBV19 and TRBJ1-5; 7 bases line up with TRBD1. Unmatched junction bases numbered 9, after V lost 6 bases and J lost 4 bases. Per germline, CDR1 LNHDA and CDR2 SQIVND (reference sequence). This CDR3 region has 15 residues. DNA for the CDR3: TGTGCCAGTAGCCCAACCGGGACAGTTAATCAGCCCCAGCATTTT. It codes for CASSPTGTVNQPQHF.

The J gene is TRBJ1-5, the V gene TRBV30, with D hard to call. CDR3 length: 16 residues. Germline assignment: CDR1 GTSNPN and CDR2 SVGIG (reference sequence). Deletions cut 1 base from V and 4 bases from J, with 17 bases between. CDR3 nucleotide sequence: TGTGCCTGGAGTGCGCTCAAGGAAGGAATGAATCAGCCCCAGCATTTT. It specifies CAWSALKEGMNQPQHF.

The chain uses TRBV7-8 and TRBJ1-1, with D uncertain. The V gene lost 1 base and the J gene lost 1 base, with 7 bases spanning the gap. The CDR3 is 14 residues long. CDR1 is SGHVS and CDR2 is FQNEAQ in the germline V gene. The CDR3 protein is CASSLGGENTEAFF. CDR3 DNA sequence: TGTGCCAGCAGCTTAGGGGGTGAGAACACTGAAGCTTTCTTT.

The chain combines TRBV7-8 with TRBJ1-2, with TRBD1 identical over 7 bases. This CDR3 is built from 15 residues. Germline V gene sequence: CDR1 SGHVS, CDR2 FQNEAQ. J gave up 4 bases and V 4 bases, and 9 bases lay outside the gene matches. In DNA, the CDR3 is TGTGCCAGCAGCTCCAATCCCGACAGGGCCTATGGCTACACCTTC. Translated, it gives CASSSNPDRAYGYTF. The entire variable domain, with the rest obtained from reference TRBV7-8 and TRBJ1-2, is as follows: GAGVSQSPRYKVAKRGQDVALRCDPISGHVSLFWYQQALGQGPEFLTYFQNEAQLDKSGLPSDRFFAERPEGSVSTLKIQRTQQEDSAVYLCASSSNPDRAYGYTFGSGTRLTVV.